This entry describes one TCR beta chain. Profiling relied on immunoSEQ multiplex PCR, and the TCRdb table lists in-frame clones only, not all of them. The repertoire holds about 420,000 clones, with 88% as singletons. The sample is drawn from a study of Ad26.COV2.S vaccination and SARS-CoV-2 variants. Germline CDR1 is ENHRY and CDR2 is SYGVKD. This CDR3 is built from 13 residues. Trimming left V 7 bases short and J 0 bases short, with 7 bases between. Indicated treatment: some 20 received Ad26.COV2.S at low or high dose, single or two shots; about 5 received placebo; per-sample allocation not given. Specimen acquisition occurred on day 63 following the initial vaccine or placebo injection. Donation came from an adult in Boston who was aged 18-55 years.

Sequenced material: peripheral blood, taken in a trial of Ad26.COV2.S vaccine versus placebo. The receptor's source is a person aged 18-60 years who received the Ad26.COV2.S COVID-19 vaccine or a placebo. The chain recombines TRBV10-3 with TRBJ1-3; the D is unclear. CDR3 loop: CAITRSSGNTIYF. CDR3 nucleotides: TGTGCCATCACCAGAAGCTCTGGAAACACCATATATTTT.